The present T cell receptor beta chain was sequenced within a study of T cells in Graves' hyperthyroidism and ophthalmopathy. The overall study: Peripheral blood samples were taken at initial diagnosis, prior to any treatment.

Of note for this clonotype: The target antigen is unknown. Germline is not matched at one junction end, which may reflect a read error.

Study-level points and caveats: In the analysis, a 13 V-J model separated ophthalmopathy from stable hyperthyroidism.

The V gene's germline CDR1 is SGHDT and CDR2 YYEEEE. The CDR3 loop spans 16 amino acids. The source material, RNA transcripts, was used to amplify TCR beta CDR3 regions. Researchers ran a first-round RT-PCR on the TCR CDR3 using the HTBI primer set. TCRdb re-analysed the multiplex PCR reads in MiXCR, keeping a single row per CDR3 protein. This sample carries about 400,000 distinct CDR3 sequences, more than 13% of them seen once, and the ten largest clones take approximately 32%. Used for diagnoses were clinical symptoms, serum thyroxine and TRAb, thyroid ultrasound and orbital computed tomography. Around 10 ml of fresh peripheral blood supplied the PBMCs.

This TCR came from a woman between 25 and 40 years old with Graves' hyperthyroidism. The sample taken for sequencing was blood. This chain connects TRBV5-6 to TRBJ1-2, with 9 bases identical to TRBD1. The CDR3 nucleotides read TGTGCCAGCAGTTTGGGGGGGGGACAGGGATACTATGGCTACACCTTC. This codes for CASSLGGGQGYYGYTF.